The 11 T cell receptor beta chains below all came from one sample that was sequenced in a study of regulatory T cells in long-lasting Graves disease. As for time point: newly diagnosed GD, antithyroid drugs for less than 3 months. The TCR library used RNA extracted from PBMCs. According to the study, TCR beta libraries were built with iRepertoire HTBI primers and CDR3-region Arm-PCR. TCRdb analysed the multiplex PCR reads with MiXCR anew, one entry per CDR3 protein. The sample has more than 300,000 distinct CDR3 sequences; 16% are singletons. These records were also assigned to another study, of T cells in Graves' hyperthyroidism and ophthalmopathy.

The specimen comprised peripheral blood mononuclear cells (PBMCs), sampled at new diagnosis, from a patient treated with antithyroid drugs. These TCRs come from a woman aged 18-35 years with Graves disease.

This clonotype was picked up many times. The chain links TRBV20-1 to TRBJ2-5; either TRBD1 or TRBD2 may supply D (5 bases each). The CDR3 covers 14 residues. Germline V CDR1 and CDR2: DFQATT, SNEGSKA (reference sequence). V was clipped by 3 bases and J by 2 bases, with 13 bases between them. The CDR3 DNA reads TGCAGTGCTAGGGGACCTTTGGGGCAAGAGACCCAGTACTTC. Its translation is CSARGPLGQETQYF.

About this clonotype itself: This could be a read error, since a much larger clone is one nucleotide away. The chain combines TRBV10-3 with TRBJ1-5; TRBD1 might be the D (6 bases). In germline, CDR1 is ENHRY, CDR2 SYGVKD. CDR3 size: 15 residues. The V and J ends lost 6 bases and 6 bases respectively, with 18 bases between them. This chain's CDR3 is CAISLGQLRLQPQHF. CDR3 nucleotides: TGTGCCATCAGCCTAGGACAGCTTAGGCTTCAGCCCCAGCATTTT.

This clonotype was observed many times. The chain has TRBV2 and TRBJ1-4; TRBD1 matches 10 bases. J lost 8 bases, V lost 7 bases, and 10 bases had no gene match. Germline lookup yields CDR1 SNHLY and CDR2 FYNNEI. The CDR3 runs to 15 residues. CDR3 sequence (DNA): TGTGCCAGCATCGGCGCCGGGACAGGGGAGGAAAAACTGTTTTTT. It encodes CASIGAGTGEEKLFF.

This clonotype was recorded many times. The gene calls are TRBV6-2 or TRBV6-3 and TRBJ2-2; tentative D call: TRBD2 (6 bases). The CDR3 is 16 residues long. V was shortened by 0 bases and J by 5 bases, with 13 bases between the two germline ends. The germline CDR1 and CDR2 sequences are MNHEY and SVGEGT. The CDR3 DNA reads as TGTGCCAGCAGTTACTCGTTCCAGGGAGGAACCGGGGAGCTGTTTTTT. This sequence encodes CASSYSFQGGTGELFF.

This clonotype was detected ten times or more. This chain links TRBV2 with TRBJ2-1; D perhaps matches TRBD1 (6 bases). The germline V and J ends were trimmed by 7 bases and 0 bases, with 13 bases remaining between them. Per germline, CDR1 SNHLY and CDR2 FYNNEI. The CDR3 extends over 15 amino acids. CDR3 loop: CASNRKTGSYNEQFF. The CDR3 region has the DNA TGTGCCAGCAACCGGAAGACAGGCTCCTACAATGAGCAGTTCTTC.

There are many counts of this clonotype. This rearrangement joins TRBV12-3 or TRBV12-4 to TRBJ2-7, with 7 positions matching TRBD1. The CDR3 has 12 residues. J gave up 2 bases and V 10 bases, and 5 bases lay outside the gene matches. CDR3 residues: CANPTGPYEQYF. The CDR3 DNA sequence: TGTGCCAACCCGACAGGGCCCTACGAGCAGTACTTC.

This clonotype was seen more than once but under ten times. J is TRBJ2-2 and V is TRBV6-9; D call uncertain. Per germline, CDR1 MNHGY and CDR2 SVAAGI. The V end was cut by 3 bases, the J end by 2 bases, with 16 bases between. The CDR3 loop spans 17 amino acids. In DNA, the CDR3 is TGTGCCAGCAGTTACCGGTGGTTGGGCAGAAACACCGGGGAGCTGTTTTTT. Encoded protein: CASSYRWLGRNTGELFF.

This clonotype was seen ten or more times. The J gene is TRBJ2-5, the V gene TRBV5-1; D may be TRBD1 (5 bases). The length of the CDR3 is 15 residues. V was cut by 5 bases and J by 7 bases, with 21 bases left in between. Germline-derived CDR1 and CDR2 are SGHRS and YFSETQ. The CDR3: CASRAPGHPKGTQYF. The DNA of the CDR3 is TGCGCCAGCAGAGCCCCCGGACACCCCAAGGGGACCCAGTACTTC.

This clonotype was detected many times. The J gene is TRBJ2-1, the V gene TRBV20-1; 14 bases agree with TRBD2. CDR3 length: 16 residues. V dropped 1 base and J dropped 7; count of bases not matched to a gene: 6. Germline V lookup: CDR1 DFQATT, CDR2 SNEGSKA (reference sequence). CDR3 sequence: CSARVQGTSGGNEQFF. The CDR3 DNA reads TGCAGTGCTAGAGTGCAAGGGACTAGCGGGGGTAATGAGCAGTTCTTC.

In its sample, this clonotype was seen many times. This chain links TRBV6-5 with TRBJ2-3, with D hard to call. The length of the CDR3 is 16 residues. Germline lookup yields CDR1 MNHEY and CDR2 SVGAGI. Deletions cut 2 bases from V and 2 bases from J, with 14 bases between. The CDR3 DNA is TGTGCCAGCAGTTACGCGGATGGGAAAGTCACAGATACGCAGTATTTT. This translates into CASSYADGKVTDTQYF.

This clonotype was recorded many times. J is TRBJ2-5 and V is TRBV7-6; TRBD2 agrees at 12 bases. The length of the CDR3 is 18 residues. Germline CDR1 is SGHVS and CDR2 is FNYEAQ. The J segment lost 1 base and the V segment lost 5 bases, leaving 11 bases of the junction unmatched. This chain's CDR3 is CASSPEHRLAGVQETQYF. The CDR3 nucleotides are TGTGCCAGCAGCCCCGAACATCGACTAGCGGGAGTCCAAGAGACCCAGTACTTC.